This T cell receptor (beta chain) was found in a study of blood T cell repertoires in COVID-19. Produced via immunoSEQ multiplex PCR; TCRdb's table is partial and in-frame only. The repertoire includes around 130,000 clones, 70% to 80% of them detected once, and 10% to 14% sits in the top ten. The ends lost 6 bases at V and 3 bases at J; junction bases unmatched: 9. The CDR3 is 16 residues long. Germline V lookup: CDR1 MDHEN, CDR2 SYDVKM. The receptor's source is a human donor in a cohort sampled during active COVID-19. Input material: peripheral blood. V gene TRBV28 combines with J gene TRBJ2-1, with 9 bases aligning to TRBD2. This chain's CDR3 is CASRGSSGAVYNEQFF. The CDR3 DNA follows: TGTGCCAGCAGGGGGTCTAGCGGGGCGGTCTACAATGAGCAGTTCTTC.